This paragraph reports one T cell receptor beta chain. The target antigen is unknown. TCRdb's table, derived via immunoSEQ multiplex PCR, lists solely in-frame clones and lacks some. Counted here are 110,000 or so clones, more than 70% occurring once; the ten biggest clones make up 17%. This entry comes from a study of T cell responses to AZD1222 COVID-19 vaccine. Across the whole study: Second doses that came at about 4 or about 12 weeks were put together. Study-level points and caveats: Spike-specific TCR breadth and depth went up after people got two AZD1222 doses. Clonal diversity may have been underestimated in mostly white British donors. Sampling that yielded the repertoires occurred only after the peak T cell response.

The CDR3 runs 13 residues. Trimming took off 8 bases at V and 4 bases at J, with 12 bases between the two ends. In germline, CDR1 is MNHEY, CDR2 SVGAGI. This receptor was obtained from an adult in good health. The chain has TRBV6-5 and TRBJ1-3, with D tentatively TRBD1 (6 bases). The source was peripheral blood, collected on day 0 of AZD1222 vaccination. The CDR3 reads CASFTGRGNTIYF. The CDR3 DNA reads TGTGCCAGCTTTACAGGGAGGGGAAACACCATATATTTT.